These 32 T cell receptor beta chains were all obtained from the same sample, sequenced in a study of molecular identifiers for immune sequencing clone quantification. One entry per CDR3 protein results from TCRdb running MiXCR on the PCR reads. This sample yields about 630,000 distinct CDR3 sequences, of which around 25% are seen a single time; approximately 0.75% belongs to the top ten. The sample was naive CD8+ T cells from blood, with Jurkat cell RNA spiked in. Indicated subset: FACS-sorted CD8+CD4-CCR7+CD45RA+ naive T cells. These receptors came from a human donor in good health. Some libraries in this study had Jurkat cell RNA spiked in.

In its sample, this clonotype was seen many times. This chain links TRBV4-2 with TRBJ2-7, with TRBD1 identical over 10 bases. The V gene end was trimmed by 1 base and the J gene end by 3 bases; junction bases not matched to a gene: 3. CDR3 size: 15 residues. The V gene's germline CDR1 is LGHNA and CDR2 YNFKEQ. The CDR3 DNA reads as TGTGCCAGCAGCCAAGGATGGGACAGGGGCTACGAGCAGTACTTC. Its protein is CASSQGWDRGYEQYF.

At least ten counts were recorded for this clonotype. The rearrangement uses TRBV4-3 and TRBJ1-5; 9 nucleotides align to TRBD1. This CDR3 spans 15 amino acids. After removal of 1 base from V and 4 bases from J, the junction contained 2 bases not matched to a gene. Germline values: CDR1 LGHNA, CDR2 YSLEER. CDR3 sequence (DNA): TGCGCCAGCAGCCAAGGGACAGGGGCTAATCAGCCCCAGCATTTT. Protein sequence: CASSQGTGANQPQHF.

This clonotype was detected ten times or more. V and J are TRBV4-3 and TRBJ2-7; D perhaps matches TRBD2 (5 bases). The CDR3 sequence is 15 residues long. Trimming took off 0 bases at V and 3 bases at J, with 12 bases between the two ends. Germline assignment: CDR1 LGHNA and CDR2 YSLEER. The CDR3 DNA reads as TGCGCCAGCAGCCAAGATACCTCGGCGGGCTACGAGCAGTACTTC. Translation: CASSQDTSAGYEQYF.

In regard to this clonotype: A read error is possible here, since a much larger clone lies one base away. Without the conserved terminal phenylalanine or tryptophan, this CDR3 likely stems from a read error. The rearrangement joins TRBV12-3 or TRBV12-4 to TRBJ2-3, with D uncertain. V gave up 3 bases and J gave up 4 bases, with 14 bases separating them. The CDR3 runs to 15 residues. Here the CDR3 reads CASSLRRFQADTQYL. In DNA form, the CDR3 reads TGTGCCAGCAGTTTGAGGCGGTTTCAGGCAGATACGCAGTATCTT.

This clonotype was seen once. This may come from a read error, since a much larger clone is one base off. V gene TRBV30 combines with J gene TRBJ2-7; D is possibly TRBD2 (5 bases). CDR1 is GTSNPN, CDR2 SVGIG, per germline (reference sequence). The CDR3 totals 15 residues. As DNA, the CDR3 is TGTACCTGGAGCCAGCCTGGAGGCGTAGCCTACGAGCAGTACTTC. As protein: CTWSQPGGVAYEQYF. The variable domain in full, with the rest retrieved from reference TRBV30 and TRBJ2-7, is SQTIHQWPATLVQPVGSPLSLECTVEGTSNPNLYWYRQAAGRGLQLLFYSVGIGQISSEVPQNLSASRPQDRQFILSSKKLLLSDSGFYLCTWSQPGGVAYEQYFGPGTRLTVT.

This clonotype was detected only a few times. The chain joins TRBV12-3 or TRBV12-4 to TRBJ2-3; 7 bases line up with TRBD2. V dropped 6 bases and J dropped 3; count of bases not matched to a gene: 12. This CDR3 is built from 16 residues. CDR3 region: CASRDAAGSGTDTQYF. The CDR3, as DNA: TGTGCCAGCAGAGATGCAGCGGGAAGTGGAACAGATACGCAGTATTTT.

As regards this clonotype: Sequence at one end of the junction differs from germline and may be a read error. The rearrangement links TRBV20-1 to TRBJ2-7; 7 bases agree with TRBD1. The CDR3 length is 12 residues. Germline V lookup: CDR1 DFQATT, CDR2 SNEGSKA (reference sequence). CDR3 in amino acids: CSAKDRFYGQYF. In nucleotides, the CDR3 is TGCAGTGCTAAGGACAGGTTCTACGGGCAGTACTTC.

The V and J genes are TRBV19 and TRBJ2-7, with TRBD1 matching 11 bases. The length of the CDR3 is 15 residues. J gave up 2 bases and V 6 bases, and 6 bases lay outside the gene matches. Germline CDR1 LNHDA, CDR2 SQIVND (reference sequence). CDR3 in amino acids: CASSSGTGGTYEQYF. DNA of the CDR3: TGTGCCAGTAGCAGCGGGACAGGGGGGACCTACGAGCAGTACTTC.

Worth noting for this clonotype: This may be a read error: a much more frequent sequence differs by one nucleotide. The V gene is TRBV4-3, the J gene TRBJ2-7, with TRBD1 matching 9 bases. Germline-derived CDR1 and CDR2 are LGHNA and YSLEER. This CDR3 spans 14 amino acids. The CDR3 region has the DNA TGCGCCAGCAGCCAAGGACAGGGGGGGTACGGGCAGTACTTC. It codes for CASSQGQGGYGQYF.

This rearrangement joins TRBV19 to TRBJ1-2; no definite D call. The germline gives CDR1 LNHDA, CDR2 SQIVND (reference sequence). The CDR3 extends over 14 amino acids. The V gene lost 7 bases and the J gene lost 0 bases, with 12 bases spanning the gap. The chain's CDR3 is CASNGSPANYGYTF. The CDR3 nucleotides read TGTGCCAGTAATGGGTCTCCAGCTAACTATGGCTACACCTTC.

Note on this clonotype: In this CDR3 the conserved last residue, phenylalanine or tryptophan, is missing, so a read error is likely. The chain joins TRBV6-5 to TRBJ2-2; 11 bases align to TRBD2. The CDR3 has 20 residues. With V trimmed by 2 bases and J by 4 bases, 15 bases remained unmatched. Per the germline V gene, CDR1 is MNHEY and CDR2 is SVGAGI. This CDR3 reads CASSYRGRTRLAGPTGELFS. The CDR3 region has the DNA TGTGCCAGCAGTTACAGGGGGCGGACGAGACTAGCGGGACCCACCGGGGAGCTGTTTTCT.

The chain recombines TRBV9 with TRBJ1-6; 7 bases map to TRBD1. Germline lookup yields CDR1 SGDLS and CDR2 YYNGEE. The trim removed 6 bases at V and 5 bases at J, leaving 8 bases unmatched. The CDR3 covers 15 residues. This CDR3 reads CASTQGQSNNSPLHF. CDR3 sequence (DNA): TGTGCCAGCACCCAGGGACAGTCTAATAATTCACCCCTCCACTTT. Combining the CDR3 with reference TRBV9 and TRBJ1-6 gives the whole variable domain DSGVTQTPKHLITATGQRVTLRCSPRSGDLSVYWYQQSLDQGLQFLIQYYNGEERAKGNILERFSAQQFPDLHSELNLSSLELGDSALYFCASTQGQSNNSPLHFGNGTRLTVT.

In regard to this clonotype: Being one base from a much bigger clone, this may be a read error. CDR3 in amino acids: CASSRGRRDSYEQYF. The DNA for the CDR3 is TGTGCCAGCAGCCGGGGCAGGAGAGACTCCTACGAGCAGTACTTC. This chain connects TRBV5-6 to TRBJ2-7; perhaps D is TRBD1 or TRBD2 (5 bases each). Deletions cut 4 bases from V and 0 bases from J, with 14 bases between. CDR1 is SGHDT and CDR2 is YYEEEE in the germline V gene. The length of the CDR3 is 15 residues.

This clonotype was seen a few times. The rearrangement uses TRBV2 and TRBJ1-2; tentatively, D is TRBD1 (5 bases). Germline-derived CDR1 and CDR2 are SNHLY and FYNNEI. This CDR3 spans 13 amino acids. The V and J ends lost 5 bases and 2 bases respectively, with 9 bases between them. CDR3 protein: CASSSTGNYGYTF. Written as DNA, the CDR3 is TGTGCCAGCAGTTCTACAGGAAACTATGGCTACACCTTC. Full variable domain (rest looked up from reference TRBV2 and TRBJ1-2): EPEVTQTPSHQVTQMGQEVILRCVPISNHLYFYWYRQILGQKVEFLVSFYNNEISEKSEIFDDQFSVERPDGSNFTLKIRSTKLEDSAMYFCASSSTGNYGYTFGSGTRLTVV.

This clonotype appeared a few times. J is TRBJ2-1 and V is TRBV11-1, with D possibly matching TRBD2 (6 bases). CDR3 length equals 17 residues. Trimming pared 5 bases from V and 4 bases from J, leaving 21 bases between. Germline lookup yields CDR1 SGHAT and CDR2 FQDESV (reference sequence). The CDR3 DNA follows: TGTGCCAGCAGCCTGGCTAGCGAATTGCCGAATTACAATGAGCAGTTCTTC. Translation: CASSLASELPNYNEQFF.

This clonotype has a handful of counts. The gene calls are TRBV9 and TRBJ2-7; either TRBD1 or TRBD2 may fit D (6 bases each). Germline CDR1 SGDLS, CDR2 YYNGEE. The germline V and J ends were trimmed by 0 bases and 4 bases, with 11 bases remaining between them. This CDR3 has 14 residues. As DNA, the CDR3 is TGTGCCAGCAGCGTAGGGGGGGCCGAATACGAGCAGTACTTC. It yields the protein CASSVGGAEYEQYF.

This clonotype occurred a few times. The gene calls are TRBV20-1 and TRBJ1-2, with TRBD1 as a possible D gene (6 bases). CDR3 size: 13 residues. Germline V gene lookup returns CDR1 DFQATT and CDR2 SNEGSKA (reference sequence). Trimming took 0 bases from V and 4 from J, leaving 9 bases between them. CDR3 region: CSARDRGGYGYTF. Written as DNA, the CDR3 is TGCAGTGCTAGAGACAGGGGAGGCTATGGCTACACCTTC.

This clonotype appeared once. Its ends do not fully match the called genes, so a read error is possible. The CDR3 bases are TGCGCCAGCAGCTCGAGCGGGCCTAGCACAGATACGAAGTATTTT. Residues: CASSSSGPSTDTKYF. The genes are TRBV4-1 and TRBJ2-3; weak D call: TRBD2 (6 bases). Germline V gene data show CDR1 as MGHRA and CDR2 as YSYEKL. The CDR3 covers 15 residues.

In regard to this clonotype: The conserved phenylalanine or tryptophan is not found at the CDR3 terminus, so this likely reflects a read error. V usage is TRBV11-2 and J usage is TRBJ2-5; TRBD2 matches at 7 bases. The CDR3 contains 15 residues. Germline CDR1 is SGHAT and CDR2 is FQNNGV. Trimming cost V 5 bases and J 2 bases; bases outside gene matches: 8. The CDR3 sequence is CASSPGTTYQETQYL. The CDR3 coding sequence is TGTGCCAGCAGCCCAGGGACTACCTATCAAGAGACCCAGTACTTA.

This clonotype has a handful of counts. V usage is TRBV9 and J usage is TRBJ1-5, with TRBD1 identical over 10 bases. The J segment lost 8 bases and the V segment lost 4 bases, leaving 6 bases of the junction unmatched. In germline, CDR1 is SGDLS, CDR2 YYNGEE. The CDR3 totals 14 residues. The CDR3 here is CASSMTGGMEPQHF. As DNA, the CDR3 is TGTGCCAGCAGCATGACAGGGGGCATGGAGCCCCAGCATTTT.

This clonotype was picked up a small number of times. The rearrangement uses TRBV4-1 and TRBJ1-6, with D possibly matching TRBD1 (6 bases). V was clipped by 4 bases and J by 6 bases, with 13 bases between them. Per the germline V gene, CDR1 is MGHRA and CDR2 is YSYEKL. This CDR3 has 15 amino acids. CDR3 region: CASSLGHGVNSPLHF. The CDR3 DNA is TGCGCCAGCAGCCTGGGACATGGCGTTAATTCACCCCTCCACTTT.

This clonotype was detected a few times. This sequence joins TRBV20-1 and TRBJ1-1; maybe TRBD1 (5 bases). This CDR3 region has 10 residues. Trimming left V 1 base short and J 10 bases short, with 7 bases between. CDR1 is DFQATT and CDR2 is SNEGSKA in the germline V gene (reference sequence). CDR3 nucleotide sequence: TGCAGTGCTAGAGGTGGGGCAGCTTTCTTT. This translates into CSARGGAAFF.

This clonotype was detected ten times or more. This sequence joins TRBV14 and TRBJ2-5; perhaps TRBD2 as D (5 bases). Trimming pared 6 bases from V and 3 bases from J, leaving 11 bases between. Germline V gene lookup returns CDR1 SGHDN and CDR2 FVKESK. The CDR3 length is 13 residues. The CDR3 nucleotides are TGTGCCAGCAGGAACCGGGGAGAAGAGACCCAGTACTTC. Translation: CASRNRGEETQYF.

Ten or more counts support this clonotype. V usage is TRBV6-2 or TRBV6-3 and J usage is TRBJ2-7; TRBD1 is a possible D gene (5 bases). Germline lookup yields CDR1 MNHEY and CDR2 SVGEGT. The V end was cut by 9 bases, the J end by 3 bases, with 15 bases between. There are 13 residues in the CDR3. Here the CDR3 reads CASNPTEYYEQYF. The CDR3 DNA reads TGTGCCAGTAACCCGACAGAATACTACGAGCAGTACTTC.

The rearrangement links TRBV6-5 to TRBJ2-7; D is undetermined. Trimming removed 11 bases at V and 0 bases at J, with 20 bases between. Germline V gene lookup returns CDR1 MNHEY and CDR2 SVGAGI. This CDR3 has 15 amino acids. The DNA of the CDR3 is TGTGCCGGCACCCACAGTAGGGAATACTCCTACGAGCAGTACTTC. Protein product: CAGTHSREYSYEQYF.

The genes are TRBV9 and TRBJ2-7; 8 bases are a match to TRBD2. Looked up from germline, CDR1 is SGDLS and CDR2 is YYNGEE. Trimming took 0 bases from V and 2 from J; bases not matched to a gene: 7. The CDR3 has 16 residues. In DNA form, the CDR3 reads TGTGCCAGCAGCGTAGGGGGTAGCGGGGCCCCCTACGAGCAGTACTTC. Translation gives CASSVGGSGAPYEQYF. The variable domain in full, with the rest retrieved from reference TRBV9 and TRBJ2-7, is DSGVTQTPKHLITATGQRVTLRCSPRSGDLSVYWYQQSLDQGLQFLIQYYNGEERAKGNILERFSAQQFPDLHSELNLSSLELGDSALYFCASSVGGSGAPYEQYFGPGTRLTVT.

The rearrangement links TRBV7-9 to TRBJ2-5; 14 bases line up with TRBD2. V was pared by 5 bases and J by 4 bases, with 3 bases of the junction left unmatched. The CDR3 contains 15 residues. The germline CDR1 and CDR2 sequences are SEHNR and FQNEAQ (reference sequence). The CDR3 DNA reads TGTGCCAGCAGCCAGGGACTAGCGGGAGCAGAGACCCAGTACTTC. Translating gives CASSQGLAGAETQYF.

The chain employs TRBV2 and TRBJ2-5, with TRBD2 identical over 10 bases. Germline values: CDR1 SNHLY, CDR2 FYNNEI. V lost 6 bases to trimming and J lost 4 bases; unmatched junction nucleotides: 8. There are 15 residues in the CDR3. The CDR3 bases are TGTGCCAGCAGGGGCTCTAGCGGGGGTCTAGAGACCCAGTACTTC. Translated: CASRGSSGGLETQYF.

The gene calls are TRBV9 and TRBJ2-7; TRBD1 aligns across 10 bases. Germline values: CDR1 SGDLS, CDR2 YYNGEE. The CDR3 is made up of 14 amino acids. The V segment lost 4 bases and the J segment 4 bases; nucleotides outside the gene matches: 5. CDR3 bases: TGTGCCAGCAGCACAGGGGACAGGGGTTACGAGCAGTACTTC. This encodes CASSTGDRGYEQYF.

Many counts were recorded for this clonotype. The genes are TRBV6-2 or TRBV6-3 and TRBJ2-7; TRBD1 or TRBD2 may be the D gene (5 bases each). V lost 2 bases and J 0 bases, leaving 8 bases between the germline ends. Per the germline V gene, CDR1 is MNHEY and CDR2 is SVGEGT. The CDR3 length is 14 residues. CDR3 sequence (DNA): TGTGCCAGCAGTTACCCAGGGACCTCCTACGAGCAGTACTTC. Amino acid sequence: CASSYPGTSYEQYF.

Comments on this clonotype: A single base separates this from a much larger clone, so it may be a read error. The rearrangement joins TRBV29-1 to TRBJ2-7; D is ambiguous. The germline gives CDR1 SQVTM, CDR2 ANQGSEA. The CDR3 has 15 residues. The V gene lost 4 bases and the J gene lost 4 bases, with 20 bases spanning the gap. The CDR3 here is CSVVLQAELWYEQYF. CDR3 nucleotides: TGCAGCGTTGTACTCCAGGCCGAACTGTGGTACGAGCAGTACTTC.

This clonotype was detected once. CDR3 protein: CASGVGLAGGPYNEQFF. CDR3 DNA: TGTGCCAGTGGTGTGGGACTAGCGGGAGGACCCTACAATGAGCAGTTCTTC. The chain has TRBV19 and TRBJ2-1, with TRBD2 identical over 15 bases. The germline CDR1 and CDR2 sequences are LNHDA and SQIVND (reference sequence). The CDR3 consists of 17 residues. Trimming cost V 8 bases and J 2 bases; bases outside gene matches: 7.